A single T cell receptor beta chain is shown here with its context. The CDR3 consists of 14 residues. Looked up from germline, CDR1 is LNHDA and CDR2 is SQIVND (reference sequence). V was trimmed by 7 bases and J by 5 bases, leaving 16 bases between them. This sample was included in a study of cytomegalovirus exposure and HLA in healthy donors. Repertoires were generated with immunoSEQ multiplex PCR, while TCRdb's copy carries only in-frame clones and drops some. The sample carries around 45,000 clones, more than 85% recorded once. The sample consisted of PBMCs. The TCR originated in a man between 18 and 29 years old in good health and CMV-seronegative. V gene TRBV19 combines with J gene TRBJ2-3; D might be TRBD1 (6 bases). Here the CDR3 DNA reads TGTGCCAGTACTGAGGACAGCCTGGGAGATACGCAGTATTTT. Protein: CASTEDSLGDTQYF.